This T cell receptor (beta chain) appears in the sequencing data of a study of T-cell memory formation after mild COVID-19. Overall study findings and caveats: The study detected some responding clones in pre-infection memory, suggesting cross-reactive memory joined. Clones that shrank (day 15 to 85) were balanced CD4/CD8, whereas later expanders leaned CD4+. The main location of contracting CD4+ clones was CM and EM, and that of contracting CD8+ clones was EMRA.

V gave up 2 bases and J gave up 3 bases, with 10 bases separating them. This CDR3 comprises 14 residues. This clonotype was detected a few times. Its specificity is not known. One entry per CDR3 protein results from TCRdb running MiXCR on the 5' RACE reads. Of around 250,000 distinct CDR3 sequences listed, about 17% are singletons. This TCR came from a young man who had mild COVID-19 (a few samples of this study predate the infection). Cell type and time point are not known. Sequencing input: PBMCs or a T cell subset sorted from them (not recorded which). This chain joins TRBV12-3 or TRBV12-4 and TRBJ2-5; D call uncertain. CDR3 nucleotide sequence: TGTGCCAGCAGTTTAATGGCTACTGAAGAGACCCAGTACTTC. Translated: CASSLMATEETQYF.